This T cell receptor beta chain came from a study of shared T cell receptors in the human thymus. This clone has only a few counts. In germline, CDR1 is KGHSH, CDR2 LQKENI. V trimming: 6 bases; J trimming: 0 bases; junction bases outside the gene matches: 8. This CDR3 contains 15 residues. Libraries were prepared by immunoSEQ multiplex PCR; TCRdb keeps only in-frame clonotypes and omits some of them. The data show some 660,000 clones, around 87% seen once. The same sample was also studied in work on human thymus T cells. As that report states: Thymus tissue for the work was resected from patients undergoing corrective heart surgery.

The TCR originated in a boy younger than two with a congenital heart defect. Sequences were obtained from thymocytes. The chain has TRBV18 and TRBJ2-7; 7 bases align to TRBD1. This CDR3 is CASSPDRVTSYEQYF. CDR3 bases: TGTGCCAGCTCCCCCGACAGGGTAACCTCCTACGAGCAGTACTTC.